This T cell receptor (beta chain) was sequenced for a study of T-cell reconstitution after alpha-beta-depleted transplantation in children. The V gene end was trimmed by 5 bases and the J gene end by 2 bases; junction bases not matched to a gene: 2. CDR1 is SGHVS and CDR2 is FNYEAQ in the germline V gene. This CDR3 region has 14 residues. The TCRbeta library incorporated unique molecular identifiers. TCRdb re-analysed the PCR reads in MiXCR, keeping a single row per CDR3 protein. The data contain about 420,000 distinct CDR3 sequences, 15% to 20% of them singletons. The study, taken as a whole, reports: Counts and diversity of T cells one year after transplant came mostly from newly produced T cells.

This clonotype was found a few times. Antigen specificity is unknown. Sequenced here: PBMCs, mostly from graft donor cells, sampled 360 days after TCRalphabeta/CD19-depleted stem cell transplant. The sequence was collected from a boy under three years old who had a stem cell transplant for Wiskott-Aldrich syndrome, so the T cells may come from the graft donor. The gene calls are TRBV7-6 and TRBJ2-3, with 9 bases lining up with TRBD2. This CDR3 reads CASSPSGATDTQYF. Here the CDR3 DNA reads TGTGCCAGCAGCCCTAGCGGGGCCACAGATACGCAGTATTTT.